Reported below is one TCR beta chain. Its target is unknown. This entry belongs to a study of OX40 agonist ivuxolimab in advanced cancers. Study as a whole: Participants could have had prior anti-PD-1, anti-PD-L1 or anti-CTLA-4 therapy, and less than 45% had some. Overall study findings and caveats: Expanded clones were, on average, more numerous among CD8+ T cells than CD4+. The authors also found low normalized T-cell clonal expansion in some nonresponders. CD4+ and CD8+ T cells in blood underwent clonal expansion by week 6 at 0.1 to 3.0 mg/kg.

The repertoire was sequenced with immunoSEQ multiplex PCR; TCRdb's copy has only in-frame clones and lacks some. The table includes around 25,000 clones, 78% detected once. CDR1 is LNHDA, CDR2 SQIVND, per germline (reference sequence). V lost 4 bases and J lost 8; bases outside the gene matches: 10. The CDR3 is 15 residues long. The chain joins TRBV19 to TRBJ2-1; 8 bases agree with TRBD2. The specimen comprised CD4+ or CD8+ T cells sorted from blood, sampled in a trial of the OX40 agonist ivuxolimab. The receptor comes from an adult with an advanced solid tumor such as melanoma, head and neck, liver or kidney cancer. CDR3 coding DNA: TGTGCCAGTAGTAACCGGGGGGGCGGATTCGATGAGCAGTTCTTC. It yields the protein CASSNRGGGFDEQFF.